Listed below are T cell receptor beta chains from one sample, sequenced in a study of blood T cells in healthy people across ages. TCRdb re-derived calls from the 5' RACE reads in MiXCR, one entry per CDR3 protein. The sample consists of about 930,000 distinct CDR3 sequences, 29% of them appearing once. The same specimen was also included in a second study, on T cells of mothers and their children.

The sequenced sample was blood. The receptors stem from a middle-aged woman in good health. CDR3s include the opening cysteine and the closing phenylalanine or tryptophan. D genes are given only for firm matches. Expanded clones are given a class, and other clones once, few, many or no size at all.

d_gene	j_gene	abundance	v_gene	CDR3aa	CDR3nt
NA	TRBJ2-5	NA	TRBV4-1	CASSQVTGPSYGQYF	TGCGCCAGCAGCCAAGTAACAGGGCCTTCCTACGGGCAGTACTTC
NA	TRBJ1-1	NA	TRBV28	CASSHRGRALWTEAFF	TGTGCCAGCAGCCATAGGGGCAGGGCCTTGTGGACTGAAGCTTTCTTT
TRBD1	TRBJ1-2	NA	TRBV6-5	CASSMTGEGTLGGYTF	TGTGCCAGCAGTATGACAGGGGAGGGGACTTTAGGTGGCTACACCTTC
NA	TRBJ2-7	many	TRBV4-1	CASSQDPQTYEQYF	TGCGCCAGCAGCCAAGATCCACAGACCTACGAGCAGTACTTC
TRBD1	TRBJ2-7	once	TRBV20-1	CSAIWDRDYEQYF	TGCAGTGCCATATGGGACAGGGATTACGAGCAGTACTTC
NA	TRBJ2-7	many	TRBV2	CASSVDSKSYEQYF	TGTGCCAGCAGCGTCGACAGTAAATCCTACGAGCAGTACTTC
NA	TRBJ2-1	many	TRBV20-1	CSARDGTSGHNEQFF	TGCAGTGCTAGAGATGGGACGTCGGGACACAATGAGCAGTTCTTC
TRBD1	TRBJ2-7	NA	TRBV20-1	CSARDRRAFEQYF	TGCAGTGCTAGGGACAGGAGAGCCTTCGAGCAGTACTTC
TRBD2	TRBJ2-7	many	TRBV6-5	CASSTSALYSYEQYF	TGTGCCAGCAGCACTAGCGCCCTATACTCCTACGAGCAGTACTTC
NA	TRBJ2-3	few	TRBV6-1	CASSLQVAHTDTQYF	TGTGCCAGCAGTCTACAGGTCGCCCACACAGATACGCAGTATTTT
TRBD1	TRBJ1-1	many	TRBV5-6	CASSLRDRAMNTEAFF	TGTGCCAGCAGCTTGAGAGACAGGGCCATGAACACTGAAGCTTTCTTT
NA	TRBJ2-2	NA	TRBV3-1	CASSRQGVNGELFF	TGTGCCAGCAGCCGACAAGGGGTAAACGGGGAGCTGTTTTTT
NA	TRBJ2-3	few	TRBV12-3/TRBV12-4	CASSPLFTDTQYF	TGTGCCAGCAGTCCCCTTTTCACAGATACGCAGTATTTT
TRBD1	TRBJ1-1	few	TRBV5-1	CASSLGTGNTFTEAFF	TGCGCCAGCAGCCTCGGGACAGGGAATACATTCACTGAAGCTTTCTTT
NA	TRBJ2-3	many	TRBV7-2	CASSPQAGVGFSTDTQYF	TGTGCCAGCAGCCCCCAGGCCGGGGTCGGGTTTAGCACAGATACGCAGTATTTT
TRBD1	TRBJ2-1	many	TRBV12-3/TRBV12-4	CASSLVTGQGSYNEQFF	TGTGCCAGCAGTTTAGTCACAGGACAGGGGAGCTACAATGAGCAGTTCTTC
NA	TRBJ1-3	NA	TRBV11-2	CASSRGVGNTIYF	TGTGCCAGCAGCCGGGGGGTAGGAAACACCATATATTTT
TRBD1	TRBJ2-4	NA	TRBV7-2	CASSLGPGTASNNIQYF	TGTGCCAGCAGCTTAGGGCCCGGGACAGCAAGCAATAACATTCAGTACTTC
NA	TRBJ2-4	many	TRBV11-2	CAANQNIQYF	TGTGCCGCCAACCAAAACATTCAGTACTTC
TRBD1	TRBJ2-7	NA	TRBV5-1	CASSSAAGTGLYEQYF	TGCGCCAGCAGCTCTGCCGCCGGGACAGGGTTGTACGAGCAGTACTTC
NA	TRBJ1-4	many	TRBV5-1	CASGREVGEKLFF	TGCGCCAGCGGCCGGGAAGTGGGTGAAAAACTGTTTTTT
NA	TRBJ2-5	many	TRBV7-3	CASSLIPGDLGSQETQYF	TGTGCCAGCAGCTTAATTCCCGGGGACCTGGGGTCCCAAGAGACCCAGTACTTC
TRBD2	TRBJ2-1	few	TRBV3-1	CASSLGIAGGLLGDEQFF	TGTGCCAGCAGCCTGGGGATAGCGGGGGGGCTCCTCGGCGATGAGCAGTTCTTC
TRBD2	TRBJ2-7	NA	TRBV7-9	CASSFKSGGYEQYF	TGTGCCAGCAGCTTCAAGAGCGGGGGCTACGAGCAGTACTTC
TRBD1	TRBJ2-2	few	TRBV11-2	CASSPRQGGGELFF	TGTGCCAGCAGCCCGCGACAGGGGGGCGGGGAGCTGTTTTTT
NA	TRBJ2-1	NA	TRBV7-3	CASSLTTSRDREQFF	TGTGCCAGCAGCTTAACGACGAGCAGGGATCGTGAGCAGTTCTTC
NA	TRBJ2-2	once	TRBV21-1	CASSKSNTGELFF	TGTGCCAGCAGCAAAAGTAACACCGGGGAGCTGTTTTTT
NA	TRBJ1-1	NA	TRBV2	CASSTPLGVNTETFF	TGTGCCAGCAGCACCCCTCTTGGGGTGAACACTGAAACTTTCTTT
TRBD1	TRBJ1-5	NA	TRBV10-3	CAISPGQAFNQPQHF	TGTGCCATCAGTCCGGGACAGGCCTTCAATCAGCCCCAGCATTTT
TRBD2	TRBJ2-4	NA	TRBV3-1	CASSQDGSSGAYNEQYF	TGTGCCAGCAGCCAAGATGGTAGTAGCGGGGCCTACAATGAGCAGTACTTC
NA	TRBJ1-1	few	TRBV4-1	CASSQDQVPNTEAFF	TGCGCCAGCAGCCAAGATCAAGTTCCGAACACTGAAGCTTTCTTT
NA	TRBJ1-1	few	TRBV5-6	CASSLFVDGEESETFF	TGTGCCAGCAGCTTGTTCGTCGATGGTGAGGAGTCTGAAACTTTCTTT
TRBD1	TRBJ2-3	few	TRBV7-9	CASRYTAGQGEDTQYF	TGTGCCAGCAGATATACCGCGGGACAGGGTGAAGATACGCAGTATTTT
NA	TRBJ1-2	few	TRBV28	CASREAPESNYGYTF	TGTGCCAGCAGGGAAGCACCAGAATCTAACTATGGCTACACCTTC
TRBD2	TRBJ2-7	NA	TRBV12-3/TRBV12-4	CASSLGVGSGRLYEQYF	TGTGCCAGCAGTTTAGGGGTGGGTAGCGGGAGACTTTACGAGCAGTACTTC
NA	TRBJ2-5	few	TRBV15	CATSRYTGSGETQYF	TGTGCCACCAGCAGATACACCGGGAGCGGGGAGACCCAGTACTTC
NA	TRBJ2-1	NA	TRBV11-2	CASSWRVDSYEQFF	TGTGCCAGCAGCTGGCGGGTCGATTCCTACGAGCAGTTCTTC
NA	TRBJ1-6	NA	TRBV20-1	CSARLRSPLHF	TGCAGTGCTAGGCTGCGTTCACCCCTCCACTTT
NA	TRBJ1-2	many	TRBV7-9	CASSPRGAHYGYTF	TGTGCCAGCAGCCCTAGGGGGGCGCACTATGGCTACACCTTC
TRBD1	TRBJ1-5	few	TRBV20-1	CSARTGLEVQPQHF	TGCAGTGCCCGGACAGGGCTTGAAGTTCAGCCCCAGCATTTT
TRBD2	TRBJ2-5	few	TRBV10-3	CAISDPASGGETQYF	TGTGCCATCAGTGACCCAGCTAGCGGGGGAGAGACCCAGTACTTC
TRBD1	TRBJ1-1	few	TRBV28	CASVIAGGIREAFF	TGTGCCAGCGTAATCGCAGGGGGAATCCGTGAAGCTTTCTTT
TRBD2	TRBJ2-5	NA	TRBV24-1	CATSDLSGGAKETQYF	TGTGCCACCAGTGATTTGTCCGGGGGGGCCAAAGAGACCCAGTACTTC
NA	TRBJ1-1	NA	TRBV7-9	CASSREQGSNTEAFF	TGTGCCAGCAGTCGGGAACAGGGCTCGAACACTGAAGCTTTCTTT
NA	TRBJ2-2	few	TRBV4-1	CASSQVVGGANTGELFF	TGCGCCAGCAGCCAAGTTGTGGGGGGCGCGAACACCGGGGAGCTGTTTTTT
NA	TRBJ1-2	NA	TRBV30	CAWREGGMYGYTF	TGTGCCTGGAGGGAAGGAGGGATGTATGGCTACACCTTC
NA	TRBJ1-5	NA	TRBV7-2	CASSLGGGATLPQHF	TGTGCCAGCAGCTTAGGTGGGGGCGCGACTTTGCCCCAGCATTTT
NA	TRBJ1-5	many	TRBV5-1	CASSLDGTNQPQHF	TGCGCCAGCAGCTTGGACGGCACCAATCAGCCCCAGCATTTT
TRBD1	TRBJ2-7	many	TRBV9	CASSVGTGVSYEQYF	TGTGCCAGCAGCGTAGGGACAGGGGTATCCTACGAGCAGTACTTC